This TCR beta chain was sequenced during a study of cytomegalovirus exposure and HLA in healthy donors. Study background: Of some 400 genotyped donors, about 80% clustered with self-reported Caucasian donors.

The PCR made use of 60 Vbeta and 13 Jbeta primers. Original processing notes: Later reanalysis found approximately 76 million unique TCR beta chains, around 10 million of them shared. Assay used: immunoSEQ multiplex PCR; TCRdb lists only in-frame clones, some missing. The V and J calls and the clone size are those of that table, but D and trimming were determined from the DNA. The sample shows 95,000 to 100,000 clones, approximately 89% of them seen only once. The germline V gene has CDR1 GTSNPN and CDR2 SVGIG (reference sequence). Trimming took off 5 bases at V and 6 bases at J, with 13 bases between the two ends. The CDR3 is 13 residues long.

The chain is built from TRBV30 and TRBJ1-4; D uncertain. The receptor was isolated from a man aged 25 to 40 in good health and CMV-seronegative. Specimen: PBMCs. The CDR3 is CAWRRGNHEKLFF. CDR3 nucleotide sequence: TGTGCCTGGCGACGGGGAAATCATGAAAAACTGTTTTTT.